The T cell receptor beta chain described here comes from a study of cytomegalovirus exposure and HLA in healthy donors. For the study at large: Early released data had 80 million or so unique TCRs, all coming from HLA-typed donors. Whole-study results and caveats: The study assumed roughly uniform donor sequencing depth for presence/absence analyses. The study listed some 160 cytomegalovirus-associated TCR beta chains. Being productive about 87% or about 30% of the time was typical of most TCR beta V segments in an earlier analysis.

Both 60 Vbeta primers and 13 Jbeta primers went into the PCR. Repertoires were generated with immunoSEQ multiplex PCR, while TCRdb's copy carries only in-frame clones and drops some. The repertoire holds about 150,000 clones, with around 84% as singletons. About this clone: Its specificity is not known.

V trimming: 5 bases; J trimming: 4 bases; junction bases outside the gene matches: 8. The CDR3 is 16 amino acids. Germline values: CDR1 MNHEY, CDR2 SMNVEV (reference sequence). This receptor was taken from a woman between 18 and 30 years old in good health and CMV-seronegative. Sequenced sample: PBMCs. The chain joins TRBV27 to TRBJ1-5; 10 bases match TRBD1. CDR3 region: CASSARTGGWNQPQHF. The CDR3, as DNA: TGTGCCAGCAGTGCCCGGACAGGGGGTTGGAATCAGCCCCAGCATTTT.